The present entry profiles one T cell receptor (beta chain) with its context. The antigen remains unidentified. The CDR3 length is 18 residues. V shed 2 bases and J 1 base; nucleotides not matched to a gene: 3. Germline values: CDR1 MNHEY, CDR2 SMNVEV (reference sequence). The sample comes from a study of T cells after posttransplantation cyclophosphamide. Study conclusions and caveats: Skin or GI-infiltrating T cells shared few TRB sequences with blood. Recipient CMV seropositivity and CMV reactivation strongly tracked TRB clonality. Donor-recipient repertoire similarity was low at 1-2 months, rising over year one.

Cyclophosphamide on days +3 and +4 followed busulfan-fludarabine conditioning and a marrow graft. The protocol was immunoSEQ multiplex PCR, while the TCRdb copy is restricted to in-frame clones and leaves out a portion. The sample contains some 20,000 clones, about 68% of which appear only once. The rearrangement links TRBV27 to TRBJ2-6; 12 bases are shared with TRBD1. This receptor was obtained from a male patient aged 30 to 39 who received an allogeneic stem cell transplant from a related donor, was CMV-positive, and had acute GVHD only. Some T cells may be the graft donor's. The specimen was PBMCs, collected after an allogeneic stem cell transplant with post-transplant cyclophosphamide. CDR3 protein: CASSLGDRGHSGANVLTF. CDR3 coding DNA: TGTGCCAGCAGTTTAGGGGACAGGGGGCATTCTGGGGCCAACGTCCTGACTTTC.